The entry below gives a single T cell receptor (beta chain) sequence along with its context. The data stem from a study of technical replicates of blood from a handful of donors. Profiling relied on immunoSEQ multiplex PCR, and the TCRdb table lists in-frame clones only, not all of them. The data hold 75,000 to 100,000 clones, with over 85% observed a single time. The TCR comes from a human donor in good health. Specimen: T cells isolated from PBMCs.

The CDR3 bases are TGTGCCAGCTCCGCCGGGTGGTCCACTGAAGCTTTCTTT. Its translation: CASSAGWSTEAFF. This sequence joins TRBV18 and TRBJ1-1, with D unresolved. The CDR3 is made up of 13 amino acids. Trimming took 6 bases from V and 4 from J, leaving 12 bases between them. Germline lookup yields CDR1 KGHSH and CDR2 LQKENI. The complete variable domain, with remaining parts taken from reference TRBV18 and TRBJ1-1, reads NAGVMQNPRHLVRRRGQEARLRCSPMKGHSHVYWYRQLPEEGLKFMVYLQKENIIDESGMPKERFSAEFPKEGPSILRIQQVVRGDSAAYFCASSAGWSTEAFFGQGTRLTVV.